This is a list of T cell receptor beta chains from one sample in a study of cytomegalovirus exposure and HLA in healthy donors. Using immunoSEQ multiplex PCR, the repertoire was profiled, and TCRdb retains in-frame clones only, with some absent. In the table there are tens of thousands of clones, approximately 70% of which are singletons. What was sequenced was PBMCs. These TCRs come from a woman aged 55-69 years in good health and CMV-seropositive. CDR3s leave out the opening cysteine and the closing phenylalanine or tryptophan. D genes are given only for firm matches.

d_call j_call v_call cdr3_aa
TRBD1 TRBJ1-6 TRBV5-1 ASSSDRGNSPLH
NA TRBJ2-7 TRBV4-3 ASSQALGGSYEQY
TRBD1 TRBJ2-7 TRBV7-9 ASSLTGDDYEQY
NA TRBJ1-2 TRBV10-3 AISFNRDGYGYT
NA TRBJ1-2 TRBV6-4 ASSDQENYGYT
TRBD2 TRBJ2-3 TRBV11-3 ASSLGWRGGDTDTQY
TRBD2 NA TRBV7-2 ASSPQRGGYEQY
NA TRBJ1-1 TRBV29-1 SVERGNTEAF
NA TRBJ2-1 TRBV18 ASSPIGSNEQF
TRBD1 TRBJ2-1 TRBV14 ASSLLQGSYNEQF
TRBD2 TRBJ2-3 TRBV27 ASSLIAGTSGAPGTDTQY
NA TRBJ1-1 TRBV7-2 ASSSWGVLTEAF
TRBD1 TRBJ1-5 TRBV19 ASSTTGVASNQPQH
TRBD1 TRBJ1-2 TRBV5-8 ASSRTGNYGYT
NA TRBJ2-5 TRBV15 ATKPGDGATQY
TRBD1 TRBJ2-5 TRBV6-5 ASSWGQSQETQY
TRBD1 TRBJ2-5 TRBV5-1 ASSPWTGGSETQY
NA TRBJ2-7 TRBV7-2 ASSPHSYEQY
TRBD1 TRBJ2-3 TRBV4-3 ASSQEVGQGDTQY
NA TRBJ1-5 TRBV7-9 ASSFSTQVRNQPQH
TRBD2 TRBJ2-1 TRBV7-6 ASSLESSGGVYNEQF
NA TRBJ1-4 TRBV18 ASSPSVATNEKLF
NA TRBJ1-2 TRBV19 ASRSGQGLNYGYT
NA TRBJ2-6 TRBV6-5 ASSYYRSGANVLT
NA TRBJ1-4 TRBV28 ASSFATTDEKLF
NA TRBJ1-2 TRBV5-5 ASSSSVGGYT
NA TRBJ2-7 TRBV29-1 SVEGETAYEQY
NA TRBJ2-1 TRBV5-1 ASSLTQASYNEQF
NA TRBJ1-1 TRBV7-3 ASRGEGRNTEAF
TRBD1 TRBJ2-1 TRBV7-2 ASRGQGNSYNEQF
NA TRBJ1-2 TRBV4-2 ASSQDFSAPANYGHT
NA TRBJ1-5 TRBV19 ASSSQGGQPQH
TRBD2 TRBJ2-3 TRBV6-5 ASSSGLAGSTDTQY
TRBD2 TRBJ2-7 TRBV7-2 ASSLVNSGGGDLYEQY
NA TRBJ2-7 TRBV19 ASSSRGKGAYEQY
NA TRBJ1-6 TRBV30 AWSVLGHSPLH
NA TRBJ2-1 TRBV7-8 ASSFSSRIDNEQF